This TCR beta chain was sequenced for a study of blood T cell repertoires in COVID-19. Across the study: Samples came from the United States, Italy and Spain, spanning acute and convalescent COVID-19. The cDNA or gDNA used as material had been derived from T cells, B-cell-depleted T cells, or PBMCs.

Enrolled during active infection, Seattle patients were then followed longitudinally. Source study methods: Estimation of nucleated cell counts was performed using reference gene primer amplification. Method: immunoSEQ multiplex PCR; TCRdb's copy keeps in-frame clones and lacks some. V, J and clone size derive from that table, while D and trimming were established from the DNA sequence. Here the sample spans under 250,000 clones, 86% being singletons. The sample was peripheral blood. This receptor was obtained from a man aged 50-60 years with COVID-19, enrolled during active disease.

CDR3: CASSQGTGGLNTEAFF. CDR3 sequence (DNA): TGTGCCAGCAGCCAGGGGACAGGGGGCCTTAACACTGAAGCTTTCTTT. The genes are TRBV3-1 (or the pseudogene TRBV3-2) and TRBJ1-1; 12 bases are a match to TRBD1. This CDR3 is 16 amino acids long. The trim removed 3 bases at V and 2 bases at J, leaving 4 bases unmatched. The V gene's germline CDR1 is LGHDT and CDR2 YNNKEL (reference sequence).